This TCR beta chain was identified in a study of shared clonotypes between healthy human individuals. General observations from the study: Some naive CD4 clonotypes, roughly 4.8%, turned up in common across a few donors. Non-shared clonotypes had lower generation probabilities than clonotypes shared by all four sorted-subset donors.

V lost 0 bases to trimming and J lost 6 bases, with 4 bases between them. The germline gives CDR1 SGDLS, CDR2 YYNGEE. CDR3 length equals 12 residues. On sorted subsets, replicate PCRs used about 0.2 ug DNA, or about 33,000 T cell genomes. Some clones are missing from TCRdb's copy, which holds only in-frame ones; the method was immunoSEQ multiplex PCR. The table shows about 2 million clones, with 95% occurring only once. Donation came from healthy HIV-negative adults that had no recent acute infections or vaccinations. As regards this clone: The antigen is undetermined.

The clonotype originates from a young man in good health. The V call is TRBV9, the J call TRBJ2-1; D is ambiguous. What was sequenced was naive CD4+ T cells sorted from blood. Subset given: CD45RA+ positively selected. The CDR3 coding sequence is TGTGCCAGCAGCGTAGCGCTCAATGAGCAGTTCTTC. As protein: CASSVALNEQFF.